This T cell receptor (beta chain) was recorded in a study of blood T cells in healthy people across ages. Points from the study as a whole: Fewer expanded clones and more diversity marked long-lived versus aged donors.

Concerning this clonotype: Its antigen remains unidentified.

The CDR3 length is 17 residues. Germline CDR1 is SGHRS and CDR2 is YFSETQ. The use of a sample-barcoded 5' primer and a J-beta primer mix characterized a second PCR of roughly 6 to 11 cycles. TCRdb itself ran the 5' RACE reads through MiXCR, one entry per CDR3 protein. The sample contains about 630,000 distinct CDR3 sequences, 20% to 25% of which appear only once. This TCR derives from a man between 65 and 85 years old in good health. Sequencing used blood. The genes are TRBV5-1 and TRBJ2-5; 7 bases align to TRBD2. The J call may be wrong; the DNA end is better matched by TRBJ2-7. The CDR3 sequence is CASSLAAGSLAAYEQYF. In DNA form, the CDR3 reads TGCGCCAGCAGCTTGGCCGCTGGTTCGCTAGCGGCCTACGAGCAGTACTTC.